This is a list of T cell receptor beta chains from one sample in a study of blood T cell repertoires in COVID-19. Assay used: immunoSEQ multiplex PCR; TCRdb lists only in-frame clones, some missing. The table includes some 65,000 clones, roughly 86% detected once. Sequencing was performed on peripheral blood. These receptors were obtained from a man aged 40-55 years with COVID-19, enrolled during active disease. Both conserved end residues are part of each CDR3. D genes are given only for firm matches. The size entry is marked missing in some rows and otherwise reads once, few, many or a size class.

-	TRBV7-9	TRBJ2-7	-	15	CASSVGGTVAYEQYF	TGTGCCAGCAGCGTCGGAGGGACAGTCGCCTACGAGCAGTACTTC
-	TRBV10-3	TRBJ1-1	-	14	CAISESLVNTEAFF	TGTGCCATCAGTGAGTCACTTGTGAACACTGAAGCTTTCTTT
-	TRBV5-1	TRBJ2-1	-	15	CASSLTGNRHNEQFF	TGCGCCAGCAGCTTGACAGGGAACCGACACAATGAGCAGTTCTTC
TRBD1	TRBV25-1	TRBJ2-1	-	17	CASSERVVGTGANEQFF	TGTGCCAGCAGTGAAAGGGTAGTCGGGACAGGGGCGAATGAGCAGTTCTTC
TRBD1	TRBV6-1	TRBJ1-1	-	14	CASSETWTGTEAFF	TGTGCCAGCAGTGAAACTTGGACAGGAACTGAAGCTTTCTTT
TRBD2	TRBV6-1	TRBJ2-1	once	18	CASSEAPSGGPPYNEQFF	TGTGCCAGCAGTGAAGCGCCTAGCGGGGGGCCCCCCTACAATGAGCAGTTCTTC
-	TRBV25-1	TRBJ1-1	-	13	CASSRSGDTEAFF	TGTGCCAGCAGTCGTTCAGGGGACACTGAAGCTTTCTTT
-	TRBV6-5	TRBJ1-2	-	14	CASSPDRGPRSDTF	TGTGCCAGCAGCCCGGATCGGGGTCCCCGTTCGGACACCTTC
-	TRBV11-2	TRBJ2-2	-	14	CASSLVSGTGELFF	TGTGCCAGCAGCTTAGTATCGGGGACCGGGGAGCTGTTTTTT
TRBD1	TRBV15	TRBJ1-5	-	15	CATSRNRGGNQPQHF	TGTGCCACCAGCAGAAACAGGGGAGGCAATCAGCCCCAGCATTTT
-	TRBV6-5	TRBJ1-5	-	13	CASSPSSNQPQHF	TGTGCCAGCAGTCCTAGTAGCAATCAGCCCCAGCATTTT
TRBD2	TRBV5-1	TRBJ2-7	-	15	CASSPSGGTTYEQYF	TGCGCCAGCAGCCCGAGCGGGGGGACAACCTACGAGCAGTACTTC
-	TRBV30	TRBJ2-3	-	13	CAWSVPVPGTQYF	TGTGCCTGGAGTGTACCCGTGCCGGGTACGCAGTATTTT
TRBD1	TRBV4-1	TRBJ1-1	-	19	CASSQDLEGGNKRVTEAFF	TGCGCCAGCAGCCAAGATCTGGAAGGGGGCAACAAGAGGGTCACTGAAGCTTTCTTT
-	TRBV20-1	TRBJ2-1	-	11	CSAYEVGEQFF	TGCAGTGCATATGAGGTCGGCGAGCAGTTCTTC
-	TRBV3-1/TRBV3-2	TRBJ1-4	-	15	CASSQDPGAGEKLFF	TGTGCCAGCAGCCAAGACCCAGGGGCGGGTGAAAAACTGTTTTTT
TRBD2	TRBV11-3	TRBJ2-3	-	15	CASSYRVAGSDTQYF	TGTGCCAGCAGTTACCGGGTAGCGGGGTCAGATACGCAGTATTTT
TRBD1	TRBV4-2	TRBJ2-7	few	16	CASSQSKADRGYEQYF	TGTGCCAGCAGCCAAAGTAAGGCGGACAGGGGCTACGAGCAGTACTTC
-	TRBV9	TRBJ2-7	-	16	CASSVGQAYLSYEQYF	TGTGCCAGCAGCGTAGGACAGGCCTACCTCTCCTACGAGCAGTACTTC
TRBD1	TRBV7-9	TRBJ1-6	-	15	CASSPRTGGVSPLHF	TGTGCCAGCAGTCCGCGGACAGGGGGAGTTTCACCCCTCCACTTT
-	TRBV19	TRBJ1-2	-	19	CASSIDRRGARPLSYGYTF	TGTGCCAGTAGTATAGATCGGCGGGGGGCGCGTCCCCTAAGCTATGGCTACACCTTC
-	TRBV30	TRBJ2-1	-	15	CAWTPGASPLNEQFF	TGTGCCTGGACCCCCGGTGCCTCCCCCCTCAATGAGCAGTTCTTC
-	TRBV21-1	TRBJ2-7	-	15	CASSITQGSPYEQYF	TGTGCCAGCAGCATTACACAGGGGTCTCCCTACGAGCAGTACTTC
-	TRBV6-1	TRBJ1-2	-	13	CASSEVSGSGYTF	TGTGCCAGCAGTGAAGTATCCGGGAGTGGCTACACCTTC
-	TRBV28	TRBJ2-7	-	17	CASSSPAGRGNLYEQYF	TGTGCCAGCAGTTCGCCCGCCGGAAGGGGAAATCTCTACGAGCAGTACTTC
TRBD1	TRBV11-2	TRBJ1-5	-	15	CASSLWGRGDQPQHF	TGTGCCAGCAGCTTATGGGGCAGGGGGGATCAACCCCAGCATTTT
-	TRBV14	TRBJ1-1	once	14	CASSRSRLDTEAFF	TGTGCCAGCAGCCGATCCAGGTTGGACACTGAAGCTTTCTTT
-	TRBV5-4	TRBJ1-3	-	16	CASSLGPPGSGNTIYF	TGTGCCAGCAGCTTGGGACCCCCGGGCTCTGGAAACACCATATATTTT
-	TRBV6-6	TRBJ2-7	-	11	CASSDKAGQYF	TGTGCCAGCAGCGACAAAGCGGGGCAGTACTTC
TRBD1	TRBV11-2	TRBJ2-2	-	18	CASSLYAGQGGMTGELFF	TGTGCCAGCAGCTTATACGCCGGACAGGGTGGAATGACCGGGGAGCTGTTTTTT
TRBD1	TRBV20-1	TRBJ1-1	-	13	CSASGQGWTEAFF	TGCAGTGCTAGTGGACAGGGTTGGACTGAAGCTTTCTTT
-	TRBV3-1/TRBV3-2	TRBJ1-1	-	15	CASSQGGGVGTEAFF	TGTGCCAGCAGCCAAGGAGGGGGTGTTGGGACTGAAGCTTTCTTT
TRBD2	TRBV5-1	TRBJ2-1	once	15	CASNLAGASYNEQFF	TGCGCCAGTAACCTAGCGGGGGCCTCCTACAATGAGCAGTTCTTC
-	TRBV18	TRBJ1-5	-	16	CASSAGTAYSNQPQHF	TGTGCCAGCTCAGCGGGGACGGCCTATAGCAATCAGCCCCAGCATTTT
-	TRBV5-1	TRBJ2-5	-	14	CASSSQSPGETQYF	TGCGCCAGCAGCTCCCAGAGTCCAGGGGAGACCCAGTACTTC
TRBD2	TRBV10-3	TRBJ2-1	-	16	CAIRSSASGRLDEQFF	TGTGCCATCAGGAGCTCGGCTAGCGGGCGCCTCGATGAGCAGTTCTTC
-	TRBV5-1	TRBJ2-7	once	15	CASSPKPGAAYEQYF	TGCGCCAGCAGCCCCAAGCCGGGAGCCGCGTACGAGCAGTACTTC
-	TRBV24-1	TRBJ2-7	-	15	CATSDLIRDSYEQYF	TGTGCCACCAGTGATTTGATCAGGGACTCCTACGAGCAGTACTTC
-	TRBV2	TRBJ2-1	-	14	CASRPGAAYNEQFF	TGTGCCAGCAGACCGGGTGCGGCGTACAATGAGCAGTTCTTC
TRBD2	TRBV7-9	TRBJ2-5	-	16	CASSTGTSGAGETQYF	TGTGCCAGCAGTACCGGGACTAGCGGCGCCGGAGAGACCCAGTACTTC
TRBD1	TRBV5-1	TRBJ2-7	-	17	CASSLARAGDRAHEQYF	TGCGCCAGCAGCTTGGCCAGGGCGGGGGACAGGGCCCACGAGCAGTACTTC
-	TRBV30	TRBJ1-6	-	10	CAWSEKRLHF	TGTGCCTGGAGTGAGAAGCGGCTCCACTTT